This T cell receptor (beta chain) came from a study of T cells in Graves' hyperthyroidism and ophthalmopathy. Whole-study results and caveats: The majority of expanded thyroid clonotypes above 0.001 also appeared in blood. Onset of ophthalmopathy came a median roughly 6.5 months after the model predicted it.

TCR beta CDR3 regions were amplified from RNA transcripts. The TCR CDR3 first-round RT-PCR relied on the HTBI primer set. TCRdb re-analysed the multiplex PCR reads in MiXCR, keeping a single row per CDR3 protein. The repertoire has about 520,000 distinct CDR3 sequences, approximately 25% of them found once; the top ten carry approximately 10%. This CDR3 region has 15 residues. With 8 bases removed from V and 7 bases from J, the gap between germline ends came to 23 bases. Per germline, CDR1 LNHDA and CDR2 SQIVND (reference sequence). Turning to this clonotype: As yet, its antigen is unknown.

The sequenced sample consisted of blood. The receptor was derived from a woman aged 25 to 45 with Graves' ophthalmopathy. The chain is built from TRBV19 and TRBJ1-1; possibly TRBD1 for D (6 bases). The CDR3 nucleotides are TGTGCCAGTTTGCCGGGACAACGAACCCCACGTGAAGCTTTCTTT. Amino acid sequence: CASLPGQRTPREAFF.